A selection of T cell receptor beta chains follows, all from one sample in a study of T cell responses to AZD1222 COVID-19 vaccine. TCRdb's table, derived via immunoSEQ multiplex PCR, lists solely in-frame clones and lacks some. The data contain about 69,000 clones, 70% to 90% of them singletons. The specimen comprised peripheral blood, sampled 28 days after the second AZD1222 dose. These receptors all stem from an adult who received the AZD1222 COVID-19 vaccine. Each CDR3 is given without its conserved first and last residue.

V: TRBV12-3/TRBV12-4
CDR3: AITRQGMDGYT

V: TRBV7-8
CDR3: ASSSPGTGHYGYT

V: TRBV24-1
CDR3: ATSLGVSSSTDTQY

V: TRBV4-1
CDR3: ASSHPGSSPLH

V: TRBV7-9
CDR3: ATAGGETQY

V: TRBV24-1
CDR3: ATRQVYGYT

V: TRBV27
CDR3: ASNILAGGAKQF

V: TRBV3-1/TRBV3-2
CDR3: ASSQGQGGYGYT

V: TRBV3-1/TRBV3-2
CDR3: ASSQDRASSIQY

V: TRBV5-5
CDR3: ASSSSRSRESKPF

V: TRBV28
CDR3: ASSFGGAGADTQY

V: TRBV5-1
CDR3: ASMPGLATFLSYEQY

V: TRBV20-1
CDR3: RGGTGTEAF

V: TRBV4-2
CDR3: ASSQVGKDHNEQF

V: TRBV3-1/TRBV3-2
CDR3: ASSQGGGAF

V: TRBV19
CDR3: ASSESSGTYDEQF

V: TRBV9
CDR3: ASTTLIGPYGYT

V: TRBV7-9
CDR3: ASSLTGEDTQY

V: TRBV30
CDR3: AWKPVGQTYEQY

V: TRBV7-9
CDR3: ASSLYSSYNEQF

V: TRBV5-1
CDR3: ASSFGRGDEQF

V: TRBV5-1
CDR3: ASSYHPTTGGGGTEAF

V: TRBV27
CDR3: ASSPLDSNYGYT

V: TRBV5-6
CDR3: ASSLQEWTKGETQY

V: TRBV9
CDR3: ATKPGQGRNNEQF

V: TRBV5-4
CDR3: ASSFQLGGGTEAF

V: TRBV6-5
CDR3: ASSPDQYEQY

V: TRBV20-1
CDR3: SAMANEQF

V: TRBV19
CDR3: ASSRSWTGGREQY

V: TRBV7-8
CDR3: ASSDEDGQPQH

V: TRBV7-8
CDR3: ASSLEGPSSNQPQH

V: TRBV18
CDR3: ASSPAGRSYEQY

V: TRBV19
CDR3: ASAGSAQETQY

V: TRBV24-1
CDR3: ATSDFGPTNEKLF

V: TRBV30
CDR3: AWSPPGHYSNQPQH

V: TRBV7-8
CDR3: ASSKWDRNTGELF

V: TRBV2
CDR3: ASAGQGENYGYT

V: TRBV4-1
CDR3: ASSQVQAGATNEKLF

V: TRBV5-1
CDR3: ASSPRQPGPYEQY

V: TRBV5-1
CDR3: ASMRGQTTDTQY